Below are 21 T cell receptor beta chains sequenced from a single sample in a study of blood T cell repertoires in COVID-19. The protocol was immunoSEQ multiplex PCR, while the TCRdb copy is restricted to in-frame clones and leaves out a portion. The data show 60,000 to 70,000 clones, approximately 86% seen once. Sequenced material: peripheral blood. These receptors were taken from a man in his forties with COVID-19, enrolled during active disease.

V and J are TRBV19 and TRBJ2-5; 9 bases align to TRBD1. Germline V gene sequence: CDR1 LNHDA, CDR2 SQIVND (reference sequence). CDR3 length: 13 residues. After removal of 9 bases from V and 3 bases from J, the junction contained 5 bases not matched to a gene. CDR3 protein: CASTGTGKETQYF. CDR3 DNA sequence: TGTGCCAGCACCGGGACAGGGAAAGAGACCCAGTACTTC.

This rearrangement joins TRBV19 to TRBJ2-2; D remains ambiguous. V lost 7 bases and J 8 bases, leaving 8 bases between the germline ends. The CDR3 contains 11 residues. In germline, CDR1 is LNHDA, CDR2 SQIVND (reference sequence). CDR3: CASTGAGELFF. As DNA, the CDR3 is TGTGCCAGTACCGGTGCGGGGGAGCTGTTTTTT.

V usage is TRBV19 and J usage is TRBJ1-2; possible D gene TRBD1, 5 bases. V dropped 7 bases and J dropped 6 bases, with 18 bases sitting between them. CDR3 length equals 14 residues. The germline V gene has CDR1 LNHDA and CDR2 SQIVND (reference sequence). The CDR3 protein is CASTERGRENGYTF. The CDR3 DNA is TGTGCCAGTACGGAGCGGGGCAGGGAGAATGGCTACACCTTC.

J is TRBJ1-4 and V is TRBV27; 8 bases are shared with TRBD1. The CDR3 contains 15 residues. V lost 5 bases to trimming and J lost 3 bases; unmatched junction nucleotides: 5. Germline CDR1 and CDR2: MNHEY and SMNVEV (reference sequence). CDR3 DNA: TGTGCCAGCAGTCCCTGGGACAGGTCTAATGAAAAACTGTTTTTT. Its protein is CASSPWDRSNEKLFF.

J is TRBJ1-2 and V is TRBV5-4; the match to TRBD1 covers 9 bases. Trimming cost V 1 base and J 8 bases; bases outside gene matches: 9. This CDR3 region has 15 residues. Germline CDR1 and CDR2: SGHNT and YYREEE (reference sequence). This CDR3 reads CASSLRNRGREGYTF. The CDR3 bases are TGTGCCAGCAGCTTGAGGAACAGGGGGCGAGAAGGCTACACCTTC.

V gene TRBV29-1 combines with J gene TRBJ2-6; D might be TRBD1 (6 bases). Trimming stripped 3 bases from V and 0 bases from J, with 15 bases between. Germline V gene sequence: CDR1 SQVTM, CDR2 ANQGSEA. This CDR3 has 17 residues. CDR3: CSVEARGPISGANVLTF. CDR3 bases: TGCAGCGTTGAGGCCAGGGGTCCAATCTCTGGGGCCAACGTCCTGACTTTC.

J is TRBJ2-7 and V is TRBV21-1; the table's TRBD2 call for D was not verified on the DNA. TRBV21-1 has pseudogene status. CDR3 length equals 16 residues. Here the CDR3 reads CASSKAARGGRCEQYF. The DNA for the CDR3 is TGTGCCAGCAGCAAAGCTGCGCGGGGGGGCCGGTGCGAGCAGTACTTC.

The chain combines TRBV28 with TRBJ2-2, with D possibly TRBD2 on 6 matching bases. Germline-derived CDR1 and CDR2 are MDHEN and SYDVKM. The CDR3 sequence is 16 residues long. V was shortened by 6 bases and J by 5 bases, with 19 bases between the two germline ends. Written as DNA, the CDR3 is TGTGCCAGCAGCCCCGGTCTGCTAGCGACTACCGGGGAGCTGTTTTTT. Amino acid sequence: CASSPGLLATTGELFF.

This chain uses TRBV18 with TRBJ1-5; tentatively, D is TRBD1 (5 bases). V gave up 6 bases and J gave up 3 bases, with 9 bases separating them. From germline, CDR1 is KGHSH and CDR2 LQKENI. This CDR3 spans 13 amino acids. The CDR3 protein is CASSRQINQPQHF. The CDR3 coding sequence is TGTGCCAGCTCGCGACAGATCAATCAGCCCCAGCATTTT. Filled out from reference TRBV18 and TRBJ1-5, the complete variable domain reads NAGVMQNPRHLVRRRGQEARLRCSPMKGHSHVYWYRQLPEEGLKFMVYLQKENIIDESGMPKERFSAEFPKEGPSILRIQQVVRGDSAAYFCASSRQINQPQHFGDGTRLSIL.

J is TRBJ2-7 and V is TRBV5-3; TRBD2 might be the D (6 bases). TRBV5-3 carries the ORF label, with uncertain function. CDR3 length equals 16 residues. Trimming shortened V by 8 bases and J by 0 bases, and 21 bases separated the two germline ends. The CDR3 coding sequence is TGTGCCAGCATCACGTGGATGGGGGGTAGCTCCTACGAGCAGTACTTC. Translation: CASITWMGGSSYEQYF.

This sequence joins TRBV27 and TRBJ2-7; 9 nucleotides line up with TRBD2. Germline lookup yields CDR1 MNHEY and CDR2 SMNVEV (reference sequence). Trimming at V came to 5 bases and at J to 3 bases, leaving 11 bases not matched to a gene. This CDR3 is built from 16 residues. CDR3 region: CASSPSRSGGIYEQYF. Here the CDR3 DNA reads TGTGCCAGCAGTCCATCCCGCAGCGGGGGGATCTACGAGCAGTACTTC.

The chain employs TRBV7-6 and TRBJ1-5; D ambiguous. Trimming shortened V by 4 bases and J by 7 bases, and 11 bases separated the two germline ends. The CDR3 loop spans 13 amino acids. Germline lookup yields CDR1 SGHVS and CDR2 FNYEAQ. The CDR3 DNA reads as TGTGCCAGCAGCTCCGGTTATTACCAGCCCCAGCATTTT. It encodes CASSSGYYQPQHF. Full variable domain (outside the CDR3, taken from reference TRBV7-6 and TRBJ1-5): GAGVSQSPRYKVTKRGQDVALRCDPISGHVSLYWYRQALGQGPEFLTYFNYEAQQDKSGLPNDRFSAERPEGSISTLTIQRTEQRDSAMYRCASSSGYYQPQHFGDGTRLSIL.

The chain employs TRBV6-1 and TRBJ2-3; D is unclear. The CDR3 runs to 11 residues. V lost 3 bases, J lost 7 bases, and 5 bases lay in between. Looked up from germline, CDR1 is MNHNS and CDR2 is SASEGT. The CDR3 is CASSDLNTQYF. CDR3 DNA sequence: TGTGCCAGCAGTGATTTAAATACGCAGTATTTT.

The chain employs TRBV28 and TRBJ2-1; maybe TRBD2 (5 bases). The CDR3 contains 12 residues. CDR1 and CDR2 (germline): MDHEN, SYDVKM. Trimming took 8 bases from V and 8 from J, leaving 13 bases between them. The CDR3 DNA sequence: TGTGCCAGCGAGGACTCCGGGCATGAGCAGTTCTTC. Amino acids: CASEDSGHEQFF.

The chain recombines TRBV5-4 with TRBJ2-7; D may be TRBD2 (5 bases). CDR3 length: 14 residues. In germline, CDR1 is SGHNT, CDR2 YYREEE (reference sequence). V was clipped by 2 bases and J by 0 bases, with 9 bases between them. The CDR3 DNA reads TGTGCCAGCAGCTTCGGGGTTAGCTCCTACGAGCAGTACTTC. This translates into CASSFGVSSYEQYF.

V usage is TRBV5-4 and J usage is TRBJ2-2; 12 nucleotides match TRBD2. The V gene's germline CDR1 is SGHNT and CDR2 YYREEE (reference sequence). The CDR3 is 17 residues long. J gave up 3 bases and V 4 bases, and 7 bases lay outside the gene matches. The CDR3 here is CASSEPSGGAYTGELFF. CDR3 DNA sequence: TGTGCCAGCAGCGAGCCTAGCGGGGGGGCGTACACCGGGGAGCTGTTTTTT.

The rearrangement uses TRBV6-5 and TRBJ1-1; 10 bases match TRBD1. V dropped 6 bases and J dropped 5; count of bases not matched to a gene: 9. This CDR3 is 15 amino acids long. CDR1 MNHEY and CDR2 SVGAGI come from the germline V gene. CDR3 sequence (DNA): TGTGCCAGCAGGTACAGGACAGGGGGTAAAACTGAAGCTTTCTTT. This translates into CASRYRTGGKTEAFF.

V and J are TRBV7-9 and TRBJ1-4; D is uncertain. The CDR3 covers 19 residues. V lost 4 bases and J lost 0, with 21 bases in between. Germline loops: CDR1 SEHNR, CDR2 FQNEAQ (reference sequence). The CDR3 region is CASSWTGPGRFATNEKLFF. The CDR3 coding sequence is TGTGCCAGCAGCTGGACTGGTCCCGGACGCTTTGCAACTAATGAAAAACTGTTTTTT. Full variable domain (rest looked up from reference TRBV7-9 and TRBJ1-4): DTGVSQNPRHKITKRGQNVTFRCDPISEHNRLYWYRQTLGQGPEFLTYFQNEAQLEKSRLLSDRFSAERPKGSFSTLEIQRTEQGDSAMYLCASSWTGPGRFATNEKLFFGSGTQLSVL.

The chain couples TRBV4-2 to TRBJ2-1; perhaps TRBD2 as D (5 bases). In germline, CDR1 is LGHNA, CDR2 YNFKEQ. The CDR3 extends over 15 amino acids. V lost 2 bases and J lost 10, with 18 bases in between. CDR3 in DNA: TGTGCCAGCAGCCAACCCTCGGGTGGGAGTAACGAGCAGTTCTTC. Its protein product is CASSQPSGGSNEQFF.

V is TRBV12-3 or TRBV12-4 and J is TRBJ2-7; a weak D match, TRBD1 (6 bases). This CDR3 region has 13 residues. V gave up 6 bases and J gave up 6 bases, with 15 bases separating them. DNA for the CDR3: TGTGCCAGCAGGGGGGACATCGAGGTCGAGCAGTACTTC. It translates to CASRGDIEVEQYF.

V usage is TRBV30 and J usage is TRBJ1-4, with D perhaps matching TRBD1 (6 bases). The germline CDR1 and CDR2 sequences are GTSNPN and SVGIG (reference sequence). V lost 5 bases, J lost 7 bases, and 14 bases lay in between. The CDR3 consists of 13 residues. The CDR3 protein is CAWARGFGEKLFF. CDR3 coding DNA: TGTGCCTGGGCGAGGGGGTTTGGTGAAAAACTGTTTTTT. Drawing the rest from reference TRBV30 and TRBJ1-4, the complete variable domain is SQTIHQWPATLVQPVGSPLSLECTVEGTSNPNLYWYRQAAGRGLQLLFYSVGIGQISSEVPQNLSASRPQDRQFILSSKKLLLSDSGFYLCAWARGFGEKLFFGSGTQLSVL.